The 8 T cell receptor beta chains below all came from one sample that was sequenced in a study of blood T cell repertoires in COVID-19. Profiled with immunoSEQ multiplex PCR; TCRdb holds only in-frame clones, not every one. The sample yields approximately 300,000 clones, 70% to 90% seen once. The sample comprised peripheral blood. These receptors were obtained from a woman between 45 and 60 years old with active or convalescent COVID-19.

The chain links TRBV7-2 to TRBJ2-7, with 7 bases fitting TRBD1. V shed 5 bases, J shed 1 base, and the junction held 8 bases outside the gene matches. Per the germline V gene, CDR1 is SGHTA and CDR2 is FQGNSA. The CDR3 is 15 residues long. The DNA of the CDR3 is TGTGCCAGCAGCGTCAAACTGGGACAGTCCTACGAGCAGTACTTC. This encodes CASSVKLGQSYEQYF.

In this sample, this clone turned up once. The chain links TRBV30 to TRBJ1-6; the D is unclear. This CDR3 has 13 residues. Trimming took 3 bases from V and 10 from J, leaving 13 bases between them. CDR1 is GTSNPN, CDR2 SVGIG, per germline (reference sequence). The CDR3 protein is CAWRREKTSPLHF. CDR3 bases: TGTGCCTGGAGGAGGGAGAAAACCTCACCCCTCCACTTT.

The V gene is TRBV2, the J gene TRBJ2-2; TRBD2 matches 7 bases. Germline values: CDR1 SNHLY, CDR2 FYNNEI. Trimming at V came to 1 base and at J to 1 base, leaving 6 bases not matched to a gene. CDR3 length: 17 amino acids. In DNA form, the CDR3 reads TGTGCCAGCAGTGAAGGGCGGGGGATTAAGAACACCGGGGAGCTGTTTTTT. As protein: CASSEGRGIKNTGELFF. Filled out from reference TRBV2 and TRBJ2-2, the complete variable domain reads EPEVTQTPSHQVTQMGQEVILRCVPISNHLYFYWYRQILGQKVEFLVSFYNNEISEKSEIFDDQFSVERPDGSNFTLKIRSTKLEDSAMYFCASSEGRGIKNTGELFFGEGSRLTVL.

The rearrangement joins TRBV6-5 to TRBJ2-7; 8 bases line up with TRBD1. V lost 8 bases, J lost 5 bases, and 11 bases stayed unmatched. Germline CDR1 and CDR2: MNHEY and SVGAGI. CDR3 size: 14 residues. The CDR3 protein is CASHSGDRIHEQYF. In nucleotides, the CDR3 is TGTGCCAGCCATAGTGGGGACAGGATCCACGAGCAGTACTTC.

The gene calls are TRBV5-8 and TRBJ2-2; 9 nucleotides line up with TRBD2. The V segment lost 3 bases and the J segment 3 bases; nucleotides outside the gene matches: 6. This CDR3 is 16 amino acids long. Per germline, CDR1 SGHTS and CDR2 YDEGEE. The CDR3 sequence: CASSSVLAGDTGELFF. In DNA, the CDR3 is TGTGCCAGCAGCTCCGTGTTAGCGGGAGACACCGGGGAGCTGTTTTTT.

The chain is built from TRBV2 and TRBJ1-4; D possibly corresponds to TRBD1 (5 bases). CDR3 size: 15 residues. Trimming removed 5 bases from V and 3 bases from J, with 13 bases in between. Germline V CDR1 and CDR2: SNHLY, FYNNEI. The CDR3 loop reads CASSSRQGANEKLFF. Here the CDR3 DNA reads TGTGCCAGCAGTTCCCGCCAAGGGGCTAATGAAAAACTGTTTTTT.

DNA for the CDR3: TGTGCCAGCAGTCTCTATCGAACCGGGGAGCTGTTTTTT. Amino acid sequence: CASSLYRTGELFF. The chain employs TRBV6-5 and TRBJ2-2, with no clear D. Germline V gene data show CDR1 as MNHEY and CDR2 as SVGAGI. Trimming stripped 5 bases from V and 5 bases from J, with 9 bases between. The CDR3 length is 13 residues.

The chain uses TRBV19 and TRBJ1-4; D not resolved. Between the trimmed V and J ends, which lost 3 bases and 0 bases, there was a span of 8 bases. Germline V gene lookup returns CDR1 LNHDA and CDR2 SQIVND (reference sequence). This CDR3 has 15 amino acids. CDR3: CASSIGGTTNEKLFF. The CDR3 nucleotides are TGTGCCAGTAGTATCGGCGGGACAACTAATGAAAAACTGTTTTTT.